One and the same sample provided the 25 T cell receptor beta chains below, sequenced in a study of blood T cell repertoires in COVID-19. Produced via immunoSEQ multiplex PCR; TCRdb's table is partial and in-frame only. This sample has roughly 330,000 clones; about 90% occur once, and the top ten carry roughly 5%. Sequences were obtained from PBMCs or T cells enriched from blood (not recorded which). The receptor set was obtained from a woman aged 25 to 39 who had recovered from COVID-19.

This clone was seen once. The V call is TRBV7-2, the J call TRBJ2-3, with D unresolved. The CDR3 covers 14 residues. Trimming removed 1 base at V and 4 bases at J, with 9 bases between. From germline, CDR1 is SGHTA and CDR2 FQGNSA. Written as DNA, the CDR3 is TGTGCCAGCAGCTTAGATGCCCGGGCAGATACGCAGTATTTT. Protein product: CASSLDARADTQYF.

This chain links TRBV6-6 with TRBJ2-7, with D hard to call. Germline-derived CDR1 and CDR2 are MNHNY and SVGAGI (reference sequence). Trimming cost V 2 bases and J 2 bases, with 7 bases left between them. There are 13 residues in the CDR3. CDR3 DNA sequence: TGTGCCAGCAGTTACCAGAACCCCTACGAGCAGTACTTC. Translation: CASSYQNPYEQYF.

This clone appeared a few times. The CDR3 DNA reads as TGCGCCAGCAGCTTGGAGGGGACTAGCGGGGCGGATACGCAGTATTTT. It translates to CASSLEGTSGADTQYF. The V call is TRBV5-1, the J call TRBJ2-3, with TRBD2 matching 13 bases. The CDR3 contains 16 residues. CDR1 and CDR2 (germline): SGHRS, YFSETQ. Unmatched junction bases numbered 4, after V lost 0 bases and J lost 6 bases.

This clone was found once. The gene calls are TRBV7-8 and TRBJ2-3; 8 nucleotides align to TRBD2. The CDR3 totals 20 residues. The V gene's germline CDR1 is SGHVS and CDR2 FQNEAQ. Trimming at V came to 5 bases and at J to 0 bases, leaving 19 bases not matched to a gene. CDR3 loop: CASSPRTAGALHVSTDTQYF. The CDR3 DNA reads TGTGCCAGCAGCCCCCGGACAGCGGGGGCCTTACACGTTAGCACAGATACGCAGTATTTT.

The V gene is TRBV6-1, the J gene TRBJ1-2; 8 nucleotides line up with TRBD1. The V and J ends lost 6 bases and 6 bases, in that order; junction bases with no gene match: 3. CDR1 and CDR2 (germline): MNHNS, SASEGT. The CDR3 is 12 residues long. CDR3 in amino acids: CASRGQDHGYTF. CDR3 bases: TGTGCCAGCAGGGGACAGGACCATGGCTACACCTTC.

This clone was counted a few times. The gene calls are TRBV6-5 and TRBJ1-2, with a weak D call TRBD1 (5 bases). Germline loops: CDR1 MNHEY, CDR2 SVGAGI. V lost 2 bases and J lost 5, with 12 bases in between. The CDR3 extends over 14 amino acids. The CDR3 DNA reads TGTGCCAGCAGTTACACGGGGGACTCTTATGGCTACACCTTC. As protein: CASSYTGDSYGYTF.

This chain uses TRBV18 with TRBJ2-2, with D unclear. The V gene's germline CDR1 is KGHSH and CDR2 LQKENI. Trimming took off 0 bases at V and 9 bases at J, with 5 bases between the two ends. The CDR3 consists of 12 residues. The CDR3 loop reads CASSPPSRELFF. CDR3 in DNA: TGTGCCAGCTCACCACCGAGCCGGGAGCTGTTTTTT.

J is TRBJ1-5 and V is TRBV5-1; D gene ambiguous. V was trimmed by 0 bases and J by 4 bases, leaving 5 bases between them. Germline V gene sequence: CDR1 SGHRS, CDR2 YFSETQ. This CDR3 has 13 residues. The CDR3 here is CASSLGENQPQHF. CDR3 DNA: TGCGCCAGCAGCTTGGGGGAGAATCAGCCCCAGCATTTT.

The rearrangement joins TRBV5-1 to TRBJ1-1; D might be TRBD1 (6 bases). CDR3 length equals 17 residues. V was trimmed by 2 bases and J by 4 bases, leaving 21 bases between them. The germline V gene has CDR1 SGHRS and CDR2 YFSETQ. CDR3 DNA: TGCGCCAGCAGCTTCGTACGGGGGGACCAGGGGTTCACTGAAGCTTTCTTT. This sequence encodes CASSFVRGDQGFTEAFF.

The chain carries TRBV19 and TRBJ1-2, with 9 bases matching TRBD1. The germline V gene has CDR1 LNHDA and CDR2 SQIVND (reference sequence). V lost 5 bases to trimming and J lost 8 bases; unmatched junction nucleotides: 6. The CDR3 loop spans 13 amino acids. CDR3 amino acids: CASSEQGAVGYTF. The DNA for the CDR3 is TGTGCCAGTAGTGAACAGGGGGCGGTAGGCTACACCTTC. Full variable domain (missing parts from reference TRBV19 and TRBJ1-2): DGGITQSPKYLFRKEGQNVTLSCEQNLNHDAMYWYRQDPGQGLRLIYYSQIVNDFQKGDIAEGYSVSREKKESFPLTVTSAQKNPTAFYLCASSEQGAVGYTFGSGTRLTVV.

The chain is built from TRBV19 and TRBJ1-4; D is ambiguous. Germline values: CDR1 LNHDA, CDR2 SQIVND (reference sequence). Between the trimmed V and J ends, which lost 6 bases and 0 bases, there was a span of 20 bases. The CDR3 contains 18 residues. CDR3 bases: TGTGCCAGTAGGCCGACGGGTACCTCGGCCGCAACTAATGAAAAACTGTTTTTT. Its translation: CASRPTGTSAATNEKLFF.

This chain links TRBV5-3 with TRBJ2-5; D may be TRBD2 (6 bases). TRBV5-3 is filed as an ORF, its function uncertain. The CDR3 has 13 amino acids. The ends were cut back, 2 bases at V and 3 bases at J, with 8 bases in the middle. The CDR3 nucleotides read TGTGCCAGAAGCTTTCGGGAGAAAGAGACCCAGTACTTC. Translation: CARSFREKETQYF.

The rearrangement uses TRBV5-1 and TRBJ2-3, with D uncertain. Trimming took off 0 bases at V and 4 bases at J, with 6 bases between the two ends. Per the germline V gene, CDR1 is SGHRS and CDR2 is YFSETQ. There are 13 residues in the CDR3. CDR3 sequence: CASSLVGSDTQYF. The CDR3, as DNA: TGCGCCAGCAGCTTGGTTGGCTCAGATACGCAGTATTTT.

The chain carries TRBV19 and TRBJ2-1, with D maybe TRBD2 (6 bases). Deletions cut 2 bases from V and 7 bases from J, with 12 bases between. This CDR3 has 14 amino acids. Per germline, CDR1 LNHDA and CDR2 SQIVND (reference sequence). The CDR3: CASSITGESNEQFF. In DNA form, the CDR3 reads TGTGCCAGTAGTATAACGGGAGAAAGTAATGAGCAGTTCTTC.

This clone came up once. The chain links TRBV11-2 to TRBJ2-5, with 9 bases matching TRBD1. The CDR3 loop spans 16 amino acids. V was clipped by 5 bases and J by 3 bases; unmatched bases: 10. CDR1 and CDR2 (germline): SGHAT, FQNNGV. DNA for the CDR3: TGTGCCAGCAGCAGACCGGGACAGGGACTGAAAGAGACCCAGTACTTC. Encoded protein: CASSRPGQGLKETQYF.

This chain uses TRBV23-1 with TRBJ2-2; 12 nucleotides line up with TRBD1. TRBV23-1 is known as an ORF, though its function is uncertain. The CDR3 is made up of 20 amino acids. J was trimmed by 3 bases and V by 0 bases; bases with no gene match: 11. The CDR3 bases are TGCGCCAGCAGTCAATCGTCGGGACAGGGGGCAATTTTGTACACCGGGGAGCTGTTTTTT. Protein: CASSQSSGQGAILYTGELFF.

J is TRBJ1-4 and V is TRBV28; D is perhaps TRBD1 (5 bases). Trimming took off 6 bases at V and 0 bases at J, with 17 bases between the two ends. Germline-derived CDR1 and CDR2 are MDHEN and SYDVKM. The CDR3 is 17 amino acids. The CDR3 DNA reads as TGTGCCAGCAGCCCCGGGGGGGATCCCGCAACTAATGAAAAACTGTTTTTT. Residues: CASSPGGDPATNEKLFF.

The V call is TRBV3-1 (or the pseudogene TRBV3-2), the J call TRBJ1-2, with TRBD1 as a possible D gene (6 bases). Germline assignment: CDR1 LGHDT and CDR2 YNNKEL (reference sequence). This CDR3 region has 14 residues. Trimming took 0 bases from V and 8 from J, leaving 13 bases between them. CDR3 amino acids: CASSQDWGGRGYTF. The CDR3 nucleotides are TGTGCCAGCAGCCAAGATTGGGGGGGCCGAGGCTACACCTTC.

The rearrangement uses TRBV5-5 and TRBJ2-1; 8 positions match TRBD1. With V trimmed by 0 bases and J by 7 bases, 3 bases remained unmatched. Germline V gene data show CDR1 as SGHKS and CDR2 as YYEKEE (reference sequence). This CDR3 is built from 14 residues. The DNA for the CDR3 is TGTGCCAGCAGCTTGGGAACAGGGGGGAATGAGCAGTTCTTC. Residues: CASSLGTGGNEQFF.

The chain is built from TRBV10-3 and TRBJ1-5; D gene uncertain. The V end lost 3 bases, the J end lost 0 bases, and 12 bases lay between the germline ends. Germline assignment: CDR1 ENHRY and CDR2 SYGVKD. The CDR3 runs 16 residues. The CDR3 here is CAISDQAGYSNQPQHF. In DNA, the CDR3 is TGTGCCATCAGTGACCAAGCGGGTTATAGCAATCAGCCCCAGCATTTT.

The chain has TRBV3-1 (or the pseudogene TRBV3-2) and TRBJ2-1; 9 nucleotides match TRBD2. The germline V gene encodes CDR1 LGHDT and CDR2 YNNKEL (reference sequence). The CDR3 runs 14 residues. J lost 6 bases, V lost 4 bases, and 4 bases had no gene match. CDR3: CASSRASGVNEQFF. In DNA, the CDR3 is TGTGCCAGCAGCCGCGCTAGCGGGGTCAATGAGCAGTTCTTC.

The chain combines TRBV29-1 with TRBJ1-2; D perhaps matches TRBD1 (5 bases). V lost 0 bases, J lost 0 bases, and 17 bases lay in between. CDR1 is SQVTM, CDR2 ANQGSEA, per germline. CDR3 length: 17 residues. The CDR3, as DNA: TGCAGCGTTGAAGATCTTTTTAGCGGGGCAGCTAACTATGGCTACACCTTC. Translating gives CSVEDLFSGAANYGYTF.

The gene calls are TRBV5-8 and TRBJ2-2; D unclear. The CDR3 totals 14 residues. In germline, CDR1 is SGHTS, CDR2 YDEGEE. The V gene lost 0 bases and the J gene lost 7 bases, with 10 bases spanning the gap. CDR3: CASSLGGGGGELFF. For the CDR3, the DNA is TGTGCCAGCAGCTTGGGTGGCGGCGGCGGGGAGCTGTTTTTT.

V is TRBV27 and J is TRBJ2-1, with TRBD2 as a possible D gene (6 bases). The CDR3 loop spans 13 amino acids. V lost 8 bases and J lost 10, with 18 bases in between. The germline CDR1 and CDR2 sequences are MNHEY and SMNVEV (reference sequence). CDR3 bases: TGTGCCAGCCAACGGGTAAGGGCGGGGGAGCAGTTCTTC. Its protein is CASQRVRAGEQFF.

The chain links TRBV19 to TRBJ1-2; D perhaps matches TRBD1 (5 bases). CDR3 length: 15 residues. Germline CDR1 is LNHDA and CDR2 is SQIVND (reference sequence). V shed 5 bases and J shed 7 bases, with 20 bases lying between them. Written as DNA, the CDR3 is TGTGCCAGTAGTTTGGTTCTCAGGGAATGGGCTGGCTACACCTTC. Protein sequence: CASSLVLREWAGYTF.